This is a list of T cell receptor beta chains from one sample in a study of CD8+CD57+ T cells in acquired aplastic anemia. TCRdb used MiXCR to reprocess the reads, holding one entry per CDR3 protein. This sample has about 200,000 distinct CDR3 sequences, with about half found just once. Input material: sorted CD4+, CD8+, or CD8+CD57+ T cells (not recorded which) from PBMCs. Receptor source: a human donor with aplastic anemia. The CDR3 runs from the conserved cysteine through the conserved F or W. The D gene is left open where the match is weak. Clone size, where shown, is once, few, many, or a class for clones that have expanded.

V	J	size	D	DNA	CDR3
TRBV7-8	TRBJ1-5	.	.	TGTGCCAGCAGCCCACAAAACGAGGACAGACAGCGTCAGCCCCAGCATTTT	CASSPQNEDRQRQPQHF
TRBV24-1	TRBJ2-1	many	TRBD2	TGTGCCACCAAACTAGCGGGGGGGATAAAACGGTTCAATGAGCAGTTCTTC	CATKLAGGIKRFNEQFF
TRBV3-1	TRBJ2-7	many	.	TGTGCCAGCAGCCAAGACCCGTTTCGGGGCGAGCAGTACTTC	CASSQDPFRGEQYF
TRBV7-3	TRBJ1-2	many	TRBD1	TGTGCCAGCAGCTTGACTGCCGAGGGGGCTGGCTACACCTTC	CASSLTAEGAGYTF
TRBV25-1	TRBJ2-7	.	TRBD1	TGTGCCAGCAGTTTACAGGGGGCCTACGAGCAGTACTTC	CASSLQGAYEQYF
TRBV30	TRBJ2-2	few	TRBD1	TGTGCCTGGGGGACAGGGACGAACACCGGGGAGCTGTTTTTT	CAWGTGTNTGELFF
TRBV7-3	TRBJ2-1	many	.	TGTGCCAGCAGCCCACCGGGACTCGACAATGAGCAGTTCTTC	CASSPPGLDNEQFF
TRBV10-2	TRBJ2-2	many	.	TGCGCCAGCAATCCAGGGACGAACACCGGGGAGCTGTTTTTT	CASNPGTNTGELFF
TRBV20-1	TRBJ2-7	.	.	TGCAGTGCTAGCGCAGGGGGGGAAGAGCAGTACTTC	CSASAGGEEQYF
TRBV2	TRBJ1-6	.	TRBD1	TGTGCCAGCAGTCGTGACAGGGATAATTCACCCTTCCACTTT	CASSRDRDNSPFHF
TRBV20-1	TRBJ2-3	many	.	TGCAGTGCTGGAGGGGGGGTTACAGATACGCAGTATTTT	CSAGGGVTDTQYF
TRBV4-1	TRBJ2-7	many	.	TGCGCCAGCAGCGAGCCGGGCGACGTCTACGAGCAGTACTTC	CASSEPGDVYEQYF
TRBV19	TRBJ1-2	once	.	TGTGCCAGTAGGCGGGGCAAGGGCTATGGCTACACCTTC	CASRRGKGYGYTF
TRBV29-1	TRBJ2-5	.	TRBD1	TGCAGCGCTCGGGACAGGGGGTGTGAGACCCAGTACTTC	CSARDRGCETQYF
TRBV10-3	TRBJ1-6	.	TRBD1	TGTGCCATCAGTGCTACAGGGGGACATAATTCACCCCTCCACTTT	CAISATGGHNSPLHF
TRBV7-8	TRBJ2-2	once	.	TGTGCCAGCCTGAGGGCCACCGGGGAGCTGTTTTTT	CASLRATGELFF
TRBV9	TRBJ1-5	.	.	TGTGCCAGCAGTCCACCGGGGCGGGGGACTCAGCCCCAGCATTTT	CASSPPGRGTQPQHF
TRBV7-8	TRBJ2-3	.	TRBD1	TGTGCCAGCAGCGAGGGACAGGGGTCTTCGTCCACAGATACGCAGTATTTT	CASSEGQGSSSTDTQYF
TRBV5-4	TRBJ1-2	many	.	TGTGCCAGCAGCTTACTAGGGGCGGAAAACTATGGCTACACCTTC	CASSLLGAENYGYTF
TRBV25-1	TRBJ2-1	.	TRBD2	TGCGCCAGCAGTGGGAGCGGGGGGTTATACAATGAGCAGTTCTTC	CASSGSGGLYNEQFF
TRBV20-1	TRBJ2-7	many	.	TGCAGTGCTAGAGATCTTGAGCGAGGACCCTACGAGCAGTACTTC	CSARDLERGPYEQYF
TRBV6-1	TRBJ2-6	.	TRBD1	TGTGCCAGCATGAGGCCCGACAGGGGAGGTTCTGGGGCCAACGTCCTGACTTTC	CASMRPDRGGSGANVLTF
TRBV20-1	TRBJ2-1	.	TRBD2	TGCAGTGCTAGAGATGCGGGGGGGCACCATGAGCAGTTCTTC	CSARDAGGHHEQFF
TRBV7-3	TRBJ2-6	.	TRBD2	TGTGCCAGCAGTCCGAGCGGGGGGGTCAACACTGAAGCTTTC	CASSPSGGVNTEAF
TRBV3-1	TRBJ2-7	.	.	TGTGCCAGCAGCTTAAGACAGGGAGGGCTCTACGAGCAGTACTTC	CASSLRQGGLYEQYF
TRBV5-6	TRBJ1-6	.	TRBD1	TGTGCCAGCGGCGGATTGGGACAGGGGGTGCGGGCCCTCCACTTT	CASGGLGQGVRALHF
TRBV6-1	TRBJ1-2	many	TRBD1	TGTGCCAGCAGAACAGCTCAGGGGGCGAACTATGGCTACACCTTC	CASRTAQGANYGYTF
TRBV7-9	TRBJ2-3	.	TRBD2	TGTGCCAGCAGCTTGTCGGGGGGTTCAGATACTCAGTATTTT	CASSLSGGSDTQYF
TRBV29-1	TRBJ2-3	once	TRBD1	TGCAGCGTGGAGGGGACAGGGGGGAACACAGATACGCAGTATTTT	CSVEGTGGNTDTQYF
TRBV5-8	TRBJ1-6	many	.	TGTGCCAGCAGCCTCCCTCGTTCACCCCTCCACTTT	CASSLPRSPLHF
TRBV29-1	TRBJ2-7	.	TRBD2	TGCAGCGTTGAATTGGTGTCGGGAGGTGGTTACGAGCAGTACTTC	CSVELVSGGGYEQYF
TRBV5-1	TRBJ2-7	many	TRBD1	TGCGCCAGCAGACCCCTGACAGGGGCCGGGACCTACGAGCAGTACTTC	CASRPLTGAGTYEQYF
TRBV20-1	TRBJ1-2	many	.	TGCAGTGCTACCTCCCCGGGGCCCAACTATGGCTACACCTTC	CSATSPGPNYGYTF
TRBV28	TRBJ2-7	few	TRBD2	TGTGCCAGCAGTTTAGCCCTGACTAGCGGGGGAAGAGAGCAGTACTTC	CASSLALTSGGREQYF
TRBV10-3	TRBJ2-1	.	.	TGTGCCAGTAAGCCAGGGAGACGGAACAATGAGCAGTTCTTC	CASKPGRRNNEQFF
TRBV5-1	TRBJ1-5	many	TRBD1	TGCGCCAGCAGCTTGGGGACAGGGGCTGCTCAGCCCCAGCATTTT	CASSLGTGAAQPQHF
TRBV2	TRBJ2-6	many	.	TGTGCCAGCAGTGAATCCGGGGCCAACGTCCTGACTTTC	CASSESGANVLTF
TRBV20-1	TRBJ1-2	.	TRBD1	TGCAGTGCTGGGACAGCCCCTCAAGGAGGCTACACCTTC	CSAGTAPQGGYTF
TRBV20-1	TRBJ2-3	many	.	TGCAGTGCTCCTGGCCCCTTCGACACAGATACGCAGTATTTT	CSAPGPFDTDTQYF